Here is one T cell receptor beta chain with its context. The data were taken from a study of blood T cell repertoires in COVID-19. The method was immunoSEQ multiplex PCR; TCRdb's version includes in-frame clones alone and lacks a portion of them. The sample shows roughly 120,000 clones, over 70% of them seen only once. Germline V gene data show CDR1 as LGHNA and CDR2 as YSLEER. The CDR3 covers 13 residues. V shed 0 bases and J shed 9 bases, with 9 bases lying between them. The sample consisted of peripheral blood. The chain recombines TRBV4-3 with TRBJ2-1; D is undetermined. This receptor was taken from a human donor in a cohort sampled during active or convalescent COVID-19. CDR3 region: CASSQDWSFEQFF. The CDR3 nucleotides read TGCGCCAGCAGCCAAGATTGGAGCTTTGAGCAGTTCTTC.